The clone carrying this T cell receptor (beta chain) was found a few times. Its antigen is not identified. Other nucleotide sequences in the sample specify the same CDR3. The authors took one heparinised blood draw, averaging about 116 mL, from each donor. Expressed TCRB transcripts were sequenced because the isolated RNA had all been reverse transcribed beforehand. The assay was immunoSEQ multiplex PCR, and TCRdb's table has in-frame clones only and misses some. The table lists about 620,000 clones, about 16% of them singletons. CDR3 length equals 13 residues. Germline V gene sequence: CDR1 SGDLS, CDR2 YYNGEE. Trimming left V 0 bases short and J 3 bases short, with 6 bases between. These data belong to a study of beta chain features in type 1 diabetes. Study outcomes and limitations: cDNA-based reads could over-represent cells with high TCR expression.

This TCR was sampled from a young man in good health. The material sequenced was naive CD4+ T cells from blood. The chain joins TRBV9 to TRBJ2-5; D is uncertain. This CDR3 is CASSVGQEETQYF. The CDR3 coding sequence is TGTGCCAGCAGCGTAGGACAAGAAGAGACCCAGTACTTC. Based on the CDR3 plus reference TRBV9 and TRBJ2-5, the full variable domain is DSGVTQTPKHLITATGQRVTLRCSPRSGDLSVYWYQQSLDQGLQFLIQYYNGEERAKGNILERFSAQQFPDLHSELNLSSLELGDSALYFCASSVGQEETQYFGPGTRLLVL.